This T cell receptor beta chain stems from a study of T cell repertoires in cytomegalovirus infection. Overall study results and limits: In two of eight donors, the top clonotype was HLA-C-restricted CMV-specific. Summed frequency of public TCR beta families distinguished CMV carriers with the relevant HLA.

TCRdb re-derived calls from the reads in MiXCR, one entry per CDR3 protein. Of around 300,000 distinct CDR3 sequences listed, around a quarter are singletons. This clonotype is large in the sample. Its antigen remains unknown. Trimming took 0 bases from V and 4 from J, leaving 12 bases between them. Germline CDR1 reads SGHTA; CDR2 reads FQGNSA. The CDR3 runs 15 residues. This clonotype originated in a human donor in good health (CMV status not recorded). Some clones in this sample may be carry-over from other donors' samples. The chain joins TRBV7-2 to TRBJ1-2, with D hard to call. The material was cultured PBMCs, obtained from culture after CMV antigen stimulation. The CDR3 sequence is CASSLARAFGYGYTF. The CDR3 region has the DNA TGTGCCAGCAGCTTAGCACGGGCTTTCGGCTATGGCTACACCTTC.